The entry that follows covers one TCR beta chain sequence. Its specificity is not known. This entry comes from a study of T cell responses to AZD1222 COVID-19 vaccine. Study results and caveats: Researchers report vaccine-associated CD4 TCRs spanning spike, with dominance at 160-218 and 743-854. Regions left unmutated in variants are reportedly the target of nearly half of spike-specific TCRs.

The method was immunoSEQ multiplex PCR; TCRdb's version includes in-frame clones alone and lacks a portion of them. The sample records 75,000 to 90,000 clones, about 83% being singletons. Germline V CDR1 and CDR2: SNHLY, FYNNEI. The length of the CDR3 is 12 residues. V was shortened by 4 bases and J by 2 bases, with 6 bases between the two germline ends. This specimen consisted of peripheral blood, obtained on day 0 of AZD1222 vaccination. This rearrangement joins TRBV2 to TRBJ2-7; D ambiguous. This clonotype originated in an adult in good health. CDR3 nucleotide sequence: TGTGCCAGCAGTGTCGGTACCTACGAGCAGTACTTC. It yields the protein CASSVGTYEQYF.